The following is a TCR beta chain sequence with its context. What this receptor recognizes is not known. The time point label on this specimen signifies: major or complete molecular response after front-line TKI therapy. The patient cohort comprised some 16 CML patients, with matched post-remission samples retrieved for a subset of them. The data were taken from a study of alternative splicing in chronic myeloid leukemia remission (dated by TCRdb to 2020 to 2021). Background on the whole study: Remission specimens from the trials were collected at major or complete molecular response, at 12 or 24 months of TKI therapy. The French Persistem study contributed nine CML samples, of which seven were diagnostic and two were matched remission samples. Female/male counts were 11/5 for diagnosis samples, 8/3 for remission samples and 2/4 for controls. Peripheral blood from chronic-phase CML patients at diagnosis and remission was profiled by RNA sequencing and compared with healthy donors. The RESIST (imatinib), ENESTxtnd (nilotinib) and PINNACLE (nilotinib plus pegylated interferon) trials supplied roughly 10 diagnostic specimens along with matched remission specimens. The median age was about 52 years at diagnosis, 56 to 65 at remission and approximately 36 for the healthy controls. The diagnostic specimens from the trials consisted of total leukocytes from peripheral blood collected in EDTA. For diagnosis, remission and control samples alike, total RNA was extracted from peripheral blood mononuclear cells using Trizol. Results and caveats for the whole study, not just this receptor: At remission, blood cell composition had been reconfigured so that it resembled normal controls enriched in lymphoid cells. Blood cell composition differed strongly depending on the timepoint, moving from an enrichment of myeloid progenitors at diagnosis to an enrichment of mature lymphoid cells at remission.

Receptor amplification or capture employed bulk RNA-seq. The TruSeq Stranded RNA sample prep kit was used to generate libraries of poly-A-enriched mRNA from an input of around 1 ug total RNA. Paired-end sequencing was performed on a HiSeq 2500, with each sample sequenced in triplicate. RNA-seq read length was 125 nucleotides per mate. For the original study's pipeline: Reads were trimmed and aligned to hg38 using STAR v2.7, and quality control was done with FASTQC, RSeQC and multiqc. Salmon 0.14.1 was used to quantify gene expression levels as transcripts per million (TPM). The results of principal component analysis suggested that neither trial, library batch, sequencing batch, treatment regimen nor sex drove the transcriptomic profiles. Following reprocessing of the reads by TCRdb, the data hold one row per CDR3 protein sequence and no DNA is available. The V and J calls reflect TCRdb's pipeline rather than the authors' work. The sample table contains fewer than 450 distinct CDR3 sequences; only one count was recorded for about 98% of them. Around 5.4% of the sample rests with the top ten.

The source material was PBMCs or total blood leukocytes (not recorded which), sampled during remission. The sequence was collected from an adult with chronic myeloid leukemia.

CDR3 region: CASSPPGVNTDTQYF. This receptor chain uses TRBV4-2 and TRBJ2-3. CDR1 and CDR2 were assigned from the germline V gene as LGHNA and YNFKEQ. The CDR3 spans 15 residues, from the cysteine through the phenylalanine. Only the protein sequence is given.